The clone carrying this T cell receptor beta chain has more than one count but fewer than ten. As handled by the study authors: Reference gene primer amplification gave estimated nucleated cell counts. Generated by immunoSEQ multiplex PCR, the TCRdb table keeps only in-frame clones and is missing some. That table supplies the V and J calls and clone size; D and trimming were determined from the DNA. This table holds roughly 100,000 clones, about 77% found once. Deletions cut 2 bases from V and 6 bases from J, with 10 bases between. CDR3 length equals 13 residues. The germline V gene encodes CDR1 MGHRA and CDR2 YSYEKL. The sample is drawn from a study of blood T cell repertoires in COVID-19. Turning to the study itself: The United States, Italy and Spain were the sources of the acute and convalescent COVID-19 samples.

The material sequenced was peripheral blood. This chain links TRBV4-1 with TRBJ2-5, with TRBD1 as a possible D gene (5 bases). This sequence was found in an elderly woman with acute or convalescent COVID-19. CDR3 region: CASSQLQGKTQYF. The CDR3 DNA sequence: TGCGCCAGCAGCCAACTCCAGGGAAAGACCCAGTACTTC.